This entry lists 5 T cell receptor beta chains sequenced from one sample in a study of T cells in localized non-small cell lung cancer. TCRdb's table, derived via immunoSEQ multiplex PCR, lists solely in-frame clones and lacks some. Counted here are about 2,400 clones, roughly 26% occurring once; the ten biggest clones make up approximately 19%. The source material was normal lung tissue next to the tumor, sampled before any cancer treatment. These receptors came from a female donor with stage II lung adenocarcinoma.

The chain combines TRBV7-6 with TRBJ2-5; TRBD1 matches at 11 bases. CDR3 length equals 15 residues. Germline CDR1 SGHVS, CDR2 FNYEAQ. Unmatched junction bases numbered 6, after V lost 5 bases and J lost 4 bases. The CDR3 spells CASSVGGQGGETQYF. In nucleotides, the CDR3 is TGTGCCAGCAGCGTAGGGGGACAGGGGGGAGAGACCCAGTACTTC. The complete variable domain, with remaining parts taken from reference TRBV7-6 and TRBJ2-5, reads GAGVSQSPRYKVTKRGQDVALRCDPISGHVSLYWYRQALGQGPEFLTYFNYEAQQDKSGLPNDRFSAERPEGSISTLTIQRTEQRDSAMYRCASSVGGQGGETQYFGPGTRLLVL.

This clone is medium-sized in the sample. This chain connects TRBV11-3 to TRBJ1-2; 11 bases line up with TRBD1. This CDR3 has 18 residues. Losses at the gene ends were 5 bases for V and 7 bases for J; bases not matched to a gene: 18. Per the germline V gene, CDR1 is SGHNT and CDR2 is YENEEA. The CDR3 region has the DNA TGTGCCAGCAGCGACCCCACGGGCACGGACAGGGGGCGCGGTGGCTACACCTTC. Encoded protein: CASSDPTGTDRGRGGYTF.

A few counts support this clone. This rearrangement joins TRBV14 to TRBJ1-2; D call uncertain. Germline V lookup: CDR1 SGHDN, CDR2 FVKESK. The V end lost 0 bases, the J end lost 6 bases, and 8 bases lay between the germline ends. This CDR3 region has 13 residues. CDR3 in DNA: TGTGCCAGCAGCCAAGAGGCGGCCAATGGCTACACCTTC. Its translation: CASSQEAANGYTF.

Within the sample, this clone is medium-sized. The CDR3 DNA reads as TGTGCCAGCAGAACGGGACTAGCGGGCGCCCTGGGTGAGCAGTTCTTC. Its translation: CASRTGLAGALGEQFF. The chain links TRBV9 to TRBJ2-1; TRBD2 agrees at 12 bases. J lost 9 bases, V lost 5 bases, and 12 bases had no gene match. This CDR3 is built from 16 residues. CDR1 is SGDLS and CDR2 is YYNGEE in the germline V gene.

V gene TRBV25-1 combines with J gene TRBJ2-1, with D perhaps given as TRBD1 or TRBD2 (5 bases each). Trimming left V 2 bases short and J 6 bases short, with 14 bases between. The V gene's germline CDR1 is MGHDK and CDR2 SYGVNS. The CDR3 length is 15 residues. CDR3 sequence: CASSEPGTRANEQFF. CDR3 in DNA: TGTGCCAGCAGTGAACCCGGGACCAGAGCCAATGAGCAGTTCTTC.